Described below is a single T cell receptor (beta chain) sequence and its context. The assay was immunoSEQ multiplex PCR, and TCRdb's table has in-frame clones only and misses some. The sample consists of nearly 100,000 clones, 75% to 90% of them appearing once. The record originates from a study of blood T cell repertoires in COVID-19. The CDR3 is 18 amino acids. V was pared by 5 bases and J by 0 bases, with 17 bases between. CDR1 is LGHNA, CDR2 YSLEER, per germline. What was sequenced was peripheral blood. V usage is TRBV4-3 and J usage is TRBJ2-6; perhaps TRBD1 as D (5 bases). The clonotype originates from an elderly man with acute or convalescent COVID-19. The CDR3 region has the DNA TGCGCCAGCAGCAAATGGACACAAATCAGCTCTGGGGCCAACGTCCTGACTTTC. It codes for CASSKWTQISSGANVLTF.